This T cell receptor (beta chain) was sequenced in a study of a mutant IDH1 vaccine in newly diagnosed glioma. Study background: Patients' prior therapy spanned radiotherapy, temozolomide, or both; most underwent both. Study-wide points: Top-clonotype changes in peripheral T cells seemed unrelated to pseudoprogression.

Germline CDR1 and CDR2: MGHRA and YSYEKL. V dropped 3 bases and J dropped 4 bases, with 7 bases sitting between them. CDR3 size: 13 residues. Points on this clone: Its antigen remains unidentified.

Time point reported: baseline, week 1 (first vaccination visit). Stated treatment: pre-vaccination baseline after standard-of-care therapy. Some clones are missing from TCRdb's copy, which holds only in-frame ones; the method was immunoSEQ multiplex PCR. The sample records tens of thousands of clones, about four fifths being singletons. The sequence came from a man in his forties or fifties with glioma. Some clones in this sample may be carry-over from other donors' samples. Specimen: PBMCs, collected from a glioma patient treated with radiotherapy, temozolomide or both. This chain joins TRBV4-1 and TRBJ1-5; maybe TRBD1 (5 bases). Here the CDR3 reads CASSQWGNQPQHF. The CDR3 DNA sequence: TGCGCCAGCAGCCAGTGGGGGAATCAGCCCCAGCATTTT.